The clone carrying this T cell receptor (beta chain) has more than one count but fewer than ten. The antigen is not known. This sample was included in a study of T cells in Graves' hyperthyroidism and ophthalmopathy. Overall study results and limits: Ophthalmopathy prediction by the model preceded onset by a median roughly 6 months. Most clonotypes expanded in thyroid above 0.001 were likewise present in blood.

The germline V gene has CDR1 LNHDA and CDR2 SQIVND (reference sequence). This CDR3 is built from 12 residues. Trimming stripped 9 bases from V and 7 bases from J, with 14 bases between. There were TCR beta CDR3 regions amplified from RNA transcripts. With the HTBI primer set, the TCR CDR3 went through a first round of RT-PCR. MiXCR, applied by TCRdb to the multiplex PCR reads, yields one record per CDR3 protein. The sample consists of a few hundred thousand distinct CDR3 sequences, 15% of them appearing once. V is TRBV19 and J is TRBJ2-3; a weak D match, TRBD2 (5 bases). This receptor was identified in a woman aged 25-40 years with Graves' hyperthyroidism. The sequencing input was blood. DNA for the CDR3: TGTGCCAGCCCCAGAAAGCGGCATACGCAGTATTTT. As protein: CASPRKRHTQYF. The whole variable domain, filled in from reference TRBV19 and TRBJ2-3, reads DGGITQSPKYLFRKEGQNVTLSCEQNLNHDAMYWYRQDPGQGLRLIYYSQIVNDFQKGDIAEGYSVSREKKESFPLTVTSAQKNPTAFYLCASPRKRHTQYFGPGTRLTVL.